This TCR beta chain was identified in a study of blood T cell repertoires in COVID-19 (dated by TCRdb to about 2020). Background on the whole study: Samples covering the acute and convalescent phases of COVID-19 were provided by collaborators in the United States, Italy and Spain. The repertoires were made available in a free public database intended to serve as a resource for research on the immune response to SARS-CoV-2. Where available, HLA class I and class II types were taken from metadata supplied by the sample provider and were not determined by assay-based typing. Nearly every sample came with metadata listing a de-identified subject ID, COVID-19 status, age in years and sex. The material from the prospective study consisted of cDNA or gDNA derived from T cells, B-cell-depleted T cells, or PBMCs. The dataset comprised deeply sampled blood TCRbeta repertoires from subjects exposed to, actively infected with, or recovered from COVID-19. The samples were drawn from the first 160 participants of the ongoing ImmuneRACE study and from under 1,500 subjects provided by 6 global collaborators. The full study reports these points: Clinical and demographic metadata were provided uncurated, with the amount varying by source and participant.

As encoded in the germline V gene (reference sequence), CDR1 is MNHEY while CDR2 is SMNVEV. Unmatched junction bases come to 12, with V trimmed by 10 bases and J by 7 bases. Measured from the cysteine to the phenylalanine, the CDR3 is 13 residues long. Here the CDR3 DNA is all that survives: 39 bases in frame from base 1. Details on this clone: Its antigen is currently not known. No much larger clone exists at a distance of one base, and base qualities are not known.

The immunoSEQ Assay, a bias-controlled multiplex PCR, was used to amplify TCRbeta CDR3 regions from genomic DNA. The paper's processing steps were these. Within the assay, amplification of reference gene primers was used to estimate how many nucleated cells each sample contained. To quantify the absolute abundance of each unique TCRbeta CDR3 rearrangement, sequence reads were collapsed and filtered. For each sample, productive Simpson clonality was calculated as the square root of Simpson's diversity index across productive rearrangements. TCRdb holds this immuneACCESS table with in-frame rearrangements only. Some clones are missing; in checked studies, unresolved V genes explain under half, and the rest has no known cause. The V and J calls and clone size come from that table; D and trimming were worked out from the DNA. Across this sample there are 150,000 to 200,000 clones, with around 90% seen only once. In total, the top ten clones hold under 6% of the sample.

Each collaborating institution followed its own protocols to collect whole blood in K2EDTA tubes. For TCRbeta analysis, collaborators shipped samples as frozen whole blood, isolated PBMCs, or DNA extracted from either of those sample types. The sample was peripheral blood. The clonotype comes from a human donor in a cohort sampled during active COVID-19. The receptor chain draws on TRBV27 and TRBJ2-7, and TRBD1 matches 8 of the central bases. The DNA is as follows: TGTGCCATAGGACAGGGCGGTACGCGGGAGCAGTACTTC. Protein translation: CAIGQGGTREQYF.